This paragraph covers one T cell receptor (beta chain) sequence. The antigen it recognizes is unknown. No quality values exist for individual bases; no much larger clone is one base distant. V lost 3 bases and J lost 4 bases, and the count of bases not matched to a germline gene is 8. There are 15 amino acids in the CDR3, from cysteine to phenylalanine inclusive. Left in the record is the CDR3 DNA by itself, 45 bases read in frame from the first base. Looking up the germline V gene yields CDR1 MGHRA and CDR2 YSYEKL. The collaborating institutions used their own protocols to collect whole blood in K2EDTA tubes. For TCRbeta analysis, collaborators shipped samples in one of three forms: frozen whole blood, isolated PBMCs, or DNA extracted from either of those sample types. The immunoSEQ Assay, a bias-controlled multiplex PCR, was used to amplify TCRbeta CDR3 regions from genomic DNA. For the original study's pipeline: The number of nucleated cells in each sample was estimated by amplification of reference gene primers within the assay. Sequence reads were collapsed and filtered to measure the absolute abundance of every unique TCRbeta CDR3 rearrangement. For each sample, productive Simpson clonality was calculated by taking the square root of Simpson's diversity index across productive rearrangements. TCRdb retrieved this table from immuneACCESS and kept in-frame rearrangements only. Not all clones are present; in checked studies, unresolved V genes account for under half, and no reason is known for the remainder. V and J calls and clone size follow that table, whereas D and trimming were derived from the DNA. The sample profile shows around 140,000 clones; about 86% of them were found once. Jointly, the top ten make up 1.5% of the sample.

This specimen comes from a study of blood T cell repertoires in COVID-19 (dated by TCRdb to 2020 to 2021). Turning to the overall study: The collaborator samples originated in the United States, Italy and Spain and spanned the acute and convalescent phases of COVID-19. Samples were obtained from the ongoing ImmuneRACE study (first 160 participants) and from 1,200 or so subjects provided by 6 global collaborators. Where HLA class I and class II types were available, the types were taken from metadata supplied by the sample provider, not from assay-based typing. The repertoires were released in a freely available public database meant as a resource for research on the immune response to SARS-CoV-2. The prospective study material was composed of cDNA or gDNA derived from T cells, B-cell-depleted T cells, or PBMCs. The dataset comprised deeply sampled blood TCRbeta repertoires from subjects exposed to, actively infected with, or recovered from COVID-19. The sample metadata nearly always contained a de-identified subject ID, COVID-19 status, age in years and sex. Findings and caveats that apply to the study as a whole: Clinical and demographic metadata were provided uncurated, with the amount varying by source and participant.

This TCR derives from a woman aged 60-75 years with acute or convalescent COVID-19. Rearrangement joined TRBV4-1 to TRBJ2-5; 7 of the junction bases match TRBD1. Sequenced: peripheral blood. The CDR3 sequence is CASSQGDRDGETQYF. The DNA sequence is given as TGCGCCAGCAGCCAGGGAGACAGGGATGGAGAGACCCAGTACTTC.